A single sample is the source of the 22 T cell receptor beta chains below, sequenced in a study of blood T cell repertoires in COVID-19. TCRdb's table, derived via immunoSEQ multiplex PCR, lists solely in-frame clones and lacks some. The sample records about 46,000 clones, approximately 87% being singletons. Sequencing used peripheral blood. Every receptor here comes from a human donor in a cohort sampled during active COVID-19.

The chain joins TRBV30 to TRBJ1-2; 10 bases are shared with TRBD1. Trimming cost V 0 bases and J 8 bases; bases outside gene matches: 6. Per the germline V gene, CDR1 is GTSNPN and CDR2 is SVGIG (reference sequence). The length of the CDR3 is 14 residues. CDR3 sequence: CAWSVLTGGLGYTF. CDR3 DNA: TGTGCCTGGAGTGTACTGACAGGGGGCTTGGGCTACACCTTC.

This clone showed up just once. The V gene is TRBV9, the J gene TRBJ2-1; 7 positions agree with TRBD1. The CDR3 has 13 amino acids. V shed 2 bases and J 6 bases; nucleotides not matched to a gene: 2. The germline gives CDR1 SGDLS, CDR2 YYNGEE. Here the CDR3 DNA reads TGTGCCAGCAGCGTTTCAGGGGGCAATGAGCAGTTCTTC. Its translation is CASSVSGGNEQFF.

The chain uses TRBV28 and TRBJ2-1; 12 bases match TRBD1. The CDR3 has 14 amino acids. CDR1 is MDHEN, CDR2 SYDVKM, per germline. The junction had 5 bases not matched to a gene; V was cut back by 8 bases and J by 6 bases. CDR3 protein: CASLPGQGANEQFF. CDR3 in DNA: TGTGCCAGCTTACCGGGACAGGGGGCCAATGAGCAGTTCTTC.

This chain connects TRBV19 to TRBJ1-2, with 7 positions matching TRBD1. Trimming cost V 6 bases and J 3 bases; bases outside gene matches: 10. Germline V gives CDR1 LNHDA, CDR2 SQIVND (reference sequence). CDR3 length: 15 residues. CDR3 residues: CASSGGPGGYYGYTF. CDR3 DNA sequence: TGTGCCAGTAGCGGAGGGCCAGGGGGGTACTATGGCTACACCTTC.

V gene TRBV4-1 combines with J gene TRBJ2-1; 8 nucleotides agree with TRBD2. CDR1 and CDR2 (germline): MGHRA, YSYEKL. The CDR3 is 16 residues long. V was clipped by 1 base and J by 8 bases; unmatched bases: 10. CDR3 protein: CASSQAPGTSIYEQFF. The CDR3 DNA follows: TGCGCCAGCAGCCAAGCCCCCGGGACTAGTATCTATGAGCAGTTCTTC.

CDR3 DNA sequence: TGTGCCAGCAGCTTAGTGGGGCTAGCGGCCCCCCTGGGCGAGCAGTACTTC. Translating it yields CASSLVGLAAPLGEQYF. The chain carries TRBV11-2 and TRBJ2-7; 7 nucleotides align to TRBD2. CDR3 size: 17 residues. Looked up from germline, CDR1 is SGHAT and CDR2 is FQNNGV. V lost 1 base, J lost 6 bases, and 15 bases stayed unmatched.

This clone appeared once. This chain joins TRBV18 and TRBJ2-7; 7 nucleotides align to TRBD1. The CDR3 totals 16 residues. V lost 5 bases to trimming and J lost 0 bases; unmatched junction nucleotides: 10. The germline V gene has CDR1 KGHSH and CDR2 LQKENI. This CDR3 is CASSSTGSANSYEQYF. CDR3 bases: TGTGCCAGCTCATCGACAGGGTCCGCAAACTCCTACGAGCAGTACTTC.

V is TRBV6-6 and J is TRBJ1-2, with D tentatively TRBD1 (6 bases). Germline CDR1 and CDR2: MNHNY and SVGAGI (reference sequence). V lost 2 bases, J lost 6 bases, and 19 bases lay in between. The CDR3 is 16 amino acids. For the CDR3, the DNA is TGTGCCAGCAGTTACACAAGCATGGGGGGGGCGCATGGCTACACCTTC. Translated, it gives CASSYTSMGGAHGYTF.

The J gene is TRBJ2-7, the V gene TRBV7-9, with 8 positions matching TRBD2. J gave up 2 bases and V 8 bases, and 5 bases lay outside the gene matches. Germline loops: CDR1 SEHNR, CDR2 FQNEAQ (reference sequence). The CDR3 runs to 13 residues. The CDR3 DNA sequence: TGTGCCAGCCAGGAGCGGGGGCCCTACGAGCAGTACTTC. Translated, it gives CASQERGPYEQYF.

The table lists this clone with a count of one. The rearrangement links TRBV9 to TRBJ2-3; D is perhaps TRBD2 (6 bases). The germline gives CDR1 SGDLS, CDR2 YYNGEE. The CDR3 consists of 15 residues. The V and J ends lost 1 base and 1 base respectively, with 10 bases between them. The CDR3 DNA sequence: TGTGCCAGCAGCGTATTCTCTAGCGGCACAGATACGCAGTATTTT. Translating it yields CASSVFSSGTDTQYF. Using reference TRBV9 and TRBJ2-3 for the parts outside the CDR3, the full variable domain is DSGVTQTPKHLITATGQRVTLRCSPRSGDLSVYWYQQSLDQGLQFLIQYYNGEERAKGNILERFSAQQFPDLHSELNLSSLELGDSALYFCASSVFSSGTDTQYFGPGTRLTVL.

This rearrangement joins TRBV6-5 to TRBJ1-4; D perhaps matches TRBD1 (5 bases). Germline values: CDR1 MNHEY, CDR2 SVGAGI. Trimming removed 11 bases from V and 5 bases from J, with 15 bases in between. The CDR3 extends over 13 amino acids. CDR3 nucleotide sequence: TGTGCCCCGATTAGGGGCTTAAATGAAAAACTGTTTTTT. It codes for CAPIRGLNEKLFF.

The rearrangement uses TRBV2 and TRBJ1-1; D is ambiguous. The germline V gene encodes CDR1 SNHLY and CDR2 FYNNEI. V was pared by 3 bases and J by 3 bases, with 14 bases between. The CDR3 length is 15 residues. CDR3 sequence reads: CASSEGGRFDTEAFF. CDR3 sequence (DNA): TGTGCCAGCAGTGAGGGAGGACGCTTCGACACTGAAGCTTTCTTT.

The chain uses TRBV5-4 and TRBJ2-7; the D is unclear. The CDR3 totals 13 residues. Between the trimmed V and J ends, which lost 2 bases and 2 bases, there was a span of 8 bases. Germline-derived CDR1 and CDR2 are SGHNT and YYREEE (reference sequence). This CDR3 is CASSLPGAYEQYF. The CDR3 DNA reads as TGTGCCAGCAGCTTACCAGGTGCCTACGAGCAGTACTTC.

The genes are TRBV6-5 and TRBJ1-6; unclear D gene. V lost 5 bases and J 7 bases, leaving 12 bases between the germline ends. The CDR3 loop spans 14 amino acids. The germline gives CDR1 MNHEY, CDR2 SVGAGI. The DNA for the CDR3 is TGTGCCAGCAGTCCCGGGAGCCTCAATTCACCCCTCCACTTT. Residues: CASSPGSLNSPLHF.

J is TRBJ1-2 and V is TRBV7-8; D remains unclear. In germline, CDR1 is SGHVS, CDR2 FQNEAQ. The CDR3 is made up of 14 amino acids. Trimming left V 4 bases short and J 4 bases short, with 13 bases between. CDR3 sequence reads: CASSSPGEGYGYTF. CDR3 nucleotide sequence: TGTGCCAGCAGCTCCCCAGGCGAGGGCTATGGCTACACCTTC.

The V and J genes are TRBV25-1 and TRBJ1-1; D is possibly TRBD1 (5 bases). This CDR3 has 13 residues. V was clipped by 4 bases and J by 0 bases, with 6 bases between them. Germline values: CDR1 MGHDK, CDR2 SYGVNS. The DNA for the CDR3 is TGTGCCAGCAGTGGGACAATGAACACTGAAGCTTTCTTT. Its protein product is CASSGTMNTEAFF.

The V and J genes are TRBV30 and TRBJ2-6; perhaps TRBD1 as D (6 bases). This CDR3 region has 15 residues. V gave up 5 bases and J gave up 0 bases, with 11 bases separating them. Germline CDR1 is GTSNPN and CDR2 is SVGIG (reference sequence). The CDR3 sequence: CAWGEGGSGANVLTF. As DNA, the CDR3 is TGTGCCTGGGGGGAAGGGGGCTCTGGGGCCAACGTCCTGACTTTC.

The gene calls are TRBV29-1 and TRBJ1-1, with 9 bases matching TRBD1. The J segment lost 4 bases and the V segment lost 5 bases, leaving 5 bases of the junction unmatched. Germline V gene sequence: CDR1 SQVTM, CDR2 ANQGSEA. The CDR3 has 13 amino acids. The CDR3 reads CSVRTGVGTEAFF. CDR3 bases: TGCAGCGTTCGGACAGGGGTGGGCACTGAAGCTTTCTTT.

This chain uses TRBV5-1 with TRBJ1-1; 8 nucleotides line up with TRBD1. J gave up 1 base and V 0 bases, and 2 bases lay outside the gene matches. CDR1 SGHRS and CDR2 YFSETQ come from the germline V gene. CDR3 length equals 15 residues. CDR3 region: CASSLGTGRNTEAFF. Written as DNA, the CDR3 is TGCGCCAGCAGCTTGGGGACAGGGAGGAACACTGAAGCTTTCTTT.

This clone was observed a single time. The CDR3 bases are TGCGCCAGCAGCCAAGAGGGCCCCCGGGTAGCGGGGGGCACAGATACGCAGTATTTT. Amino acid sequence: CASSQEGPRVAGGTDTQYF. The chain joins TRBV4-1 to TRBJ2-3; 9 bases align to TRBD2. Germline assignment: CDR1 MGHRA and CDR2 YSYEKL. V shed 0 bases and J 1 base; nucleotides not matched to a gene: 11. The CDR3 consists of 19 residues.

The chain uses TRBV2 and TRBJ1-1, with TRBD1 identical over 8 bases. Germline values: CDR1 SNHLY, CDR2 FYNNEI. There are 16 residues in the CDR3. Losses at the gene ends were 8 bases for V and 5 bases for J; bases not matched to a gene: 16. The CDR3 DNA sequence: TGTGCCAGCGGAGCAGGGGGACAGGCCAGGGGGACTGAAGCTTTCTTT. This gives the protein CASGAGGQARGTEAFF.

This chain links TRBV7-6 with TRBJ2-3; 9 bases match TRBD2. The V and J ends lost 1 base and 6 bases, in that order; junction bases with no gene match: 5. There are 15 residues in the CDR3. Per germline, CDR1 SGHVS and CDR2 FNYEAQ. The CDR3 DNA follows: TGTGCCAGCAGCTTAGGACTAGCGGAGACGGATACGCAGTATTTT. This sequence encodes CASSLGLAETDTQYF.